This T cell receptor beta chain was sequenced in a study of shared clonotypes between healthy human individuals. Replicate PCRs from sorted subsets contained roughly 200 ng DNA, which is around 30,000 T cell genomes. Clones were sequenced by immunoSEQ multiplex PCR, and TCRdb holds only the in-frame ones, with some missing. The table includes around 1.1 million clones, 70% to 85% detected once. Researchers partitioned CD4+ cells into CD45RA+ naive and CD45RA-negative memory subsets. About this clone: Its matching antigen is unknown.

Notes on the study in general: Limitation of the genetic and exposure-history diversity represented came from the few donors.

This CDR3 comprises 16 residues. The germline CDR1 and CDR2 sequences are ENHRY and SYGVKD. V shed 6 bases and J shed 2 bases, with 17 bases lying between them. This clonotype was obtained from a man aged 18 to 29 in good health. Some clones in this sample may be carry-over from other donors' samples. The chain employs TRBV10-3 and TRBJ2-1; either TRBD1 or TRBD2 may fit D (6 bases each). The sample was memory CD4+ T cells from PBMCs. The subset: CD45RA-negative fraction. Here the CDR3 DNA reads TGTGCCATCAGATCGGGGGCGAAAGGCCCCTACAATGAGCAGTTCTTC. Its protein product is CAIRSGAKGPYNEQFF.